This T cell receptor beta chain was sequenced for a study of T cells after yellow fever vaccination. Broader study findings: Clones that expanded after primary vaccination mostly reappeared after the booster (around 96% CD4, approximately 85% CD8). Across the CD4 and CD8 compartments, a small share of clonotypes was present in both. Secondary responses were weaker yet peaked faster, day 5 versus 15.

The 5'RACE template-switching step produced TCR cDNA and added a universal primer site and UMIs. TCRdb reprocessed the 5' RACE reads via MiXCR and lists one record per CDR3 protein. The data show around 530,000 distinct CDR3 sequences, 17% seen once. Of note for this clonotype: Its target is unknown.

After removal of 4 bases from V and 4 bases from J, the junction contained 3 bases not matched to a gene. The CDR3 has 13 residues. The V and J genes are TRBV12-3 or TRBV12-4 and TRBJ2-5; 7 nucleotides line up with TRBD2. The sequence came from a man younger than 35 who received the YFV17D yellow fever vaccine. Sequencing used PBMCs, obtained 5 to 6 days after the first yellow fever vaccination. The CDR3 here is CASSYRLAETQYF. CDR3 sequence (DNA): TGTGCCAGCAGTTATCGACTAGCAGAGACCCAGTACTTC.